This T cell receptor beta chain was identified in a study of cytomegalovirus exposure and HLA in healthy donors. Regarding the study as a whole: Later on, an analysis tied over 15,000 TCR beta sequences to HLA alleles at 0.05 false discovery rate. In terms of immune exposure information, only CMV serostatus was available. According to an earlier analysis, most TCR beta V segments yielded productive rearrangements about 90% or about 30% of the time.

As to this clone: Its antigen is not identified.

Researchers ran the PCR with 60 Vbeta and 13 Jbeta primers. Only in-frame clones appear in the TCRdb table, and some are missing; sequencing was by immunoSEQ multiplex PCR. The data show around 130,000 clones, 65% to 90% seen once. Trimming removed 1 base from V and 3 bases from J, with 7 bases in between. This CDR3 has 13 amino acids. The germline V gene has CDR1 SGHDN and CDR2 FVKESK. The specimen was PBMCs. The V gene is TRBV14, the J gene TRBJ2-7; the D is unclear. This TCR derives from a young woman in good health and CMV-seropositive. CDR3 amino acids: CASSQGSFYEQYF. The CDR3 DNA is TGTGCCAGCAGCCAAGGAAGCTTCTACGAGCAGTACTTC. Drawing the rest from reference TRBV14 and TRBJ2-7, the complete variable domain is EAGVTQFPSHSVIEKGQTVTLRCDPISGHDNLYWYRRVMGKEIKFLLHFVKESKQDESGMPNNRFLAERTGGTYSTLKVQPAELEDSGVYFCASSQGSFYEQYFGPGTRLTVT.